This entry concerns a single T cell receptor (beta chain). With V trimmed by 4 bases and J by 3 bases, 0 bases remained unmatched. Germline V CDR1 and CDR2: MDHEN, SYDVKM. This CDR3 is 13 amino acids long. Original methodology: Amplified reference gene primers provided the basis for estimating nucleated cell counts. The table came from immunoSEQ multiplex PCR; TCRdb's copy has only in-frame clones and leaves some out. The V and J calls and clone size were taken over from that table, and D and trimming were inferred from the DNA. The table has tens of thousands of clones, about 89% seen once. The data stem from a study of blood T cell repertoires in COVID-19. The wider study: COVID-19 samples, acute and convalescent, were from the United States, Italy and Spain. PBMCs, B-cell-depleted T cells, or T cells were the source of the cDNA or gDNA that made up the material.

Sequencing was carried out using peripheral blood. The sequence was collected from a human donor in a cohort sampled during active COVID-19. The rearrangement uses TRBV28 and TRBJ2-7, with 10 positions matching TRBD1. The CDR3 reads CASSWTGGYEQYF. Written as DNA, the CDR3 is TGTGCCAGCAGTTGGACAGGGGGCTACGAGCAGTACTTC.